These 17 T cell receptor beta chains originate from one sample sequenced in a study of blood T cell repertoires in COVID-19. Assay: immunoSEQ multiplex PCR; the TCRdb copy retains only in-frame clones and omits some. The sample contains over 130,000 clones, over 60% of which appear only once. Sequences were obtained from PBMCs or T cells enriched from blood (not recorded which). The receptors shown here come from a woman between 50 and 59 years old who had recovered from COVID-19.

The CDR3 region has the DNA TGTGCCAGCAGCTTAGCTAGAGGCTACACCTTC. Its protein product is CASSLARGYTF. The genes are TRBV7-9 and TRBJ1-2; D ambiguous. Germline CDR1 SEHNR, CDR2 FQNEAQ (reference sequence). The CDR3 is 11 amino acids. With 0 bases removed from V and 8 bases from J, the gap between germline ends came to 4 bases.

This clone was seen a handful of times. The chain has TRBV21-1 and TRBJ2-5; the D call of TRBD2 is as the table states it, not checked on the DNA. TRBV21-1 is a listed pseudogene. The CDR3 totals 17 residues. The CDR3 region is CATTARGREGRLETQYF. CDR3 in DNA: TGTGCCACCACAGCAAGGGGGCGGGAGGGCCGGTTAGAGACCCAGTACTTC.

The chain joins TRBV3-1 (or the pseudogene TRBV3-2) to TRBJ1-1; no firm D call. The CDR3 is made up of 13 amino acids. Germline V gives CDR1 LGHDT, CDR2 YNNKEL (reference sequence). Trimming took off 4 bases at V and 8 bases at J, with 14 bases between the two ends. DNA of the CDR3: TGTGCCAGCAGCCGTAATCGAGGAGGAGAAGCTTTCTTT. Its translation: CASSRNRGGEAFF.

The V and J genes are TRBV19 and TRBJ1-5; 7 bases match TRBD1. V gave up 3 bases and J gave up 3 bases; unmatched junction bases: 5. The CDR3 has 15 amino acids. CDR1 and CDR2 (germline): LNHDA, SQIVND (reference sequence). CDR3 bases: TGTGCCAGTAGTATCGGACAGGCAAACAATCAGCCCCAGCATTTT. The encoded protein is CASSIGQANNQPQHF.

This chain links TRBV9 with TRBJ2-1, with TRBD1 matching 9 bases. The trim removed 1 base at V and 7 bases at J, leaving 9 bases unmatched. Germline lookup yields CDR1 SGDLS and CDR2 YYNGEE. CDR3 length: 16 amino acids. The CDR3 DNA follows: TGTGCCAGCAGCGTAACCTTGGGACAGGGCGCGAATGAGCAGTTCTTC. Protein product: CASSVTLGQGANEQFF.

The V gene is TRBV30, the J gene TRBJ2-3; 8 nucleotides agree with TRBD2. Germline lookup yields CDR1 GTSNPN and CDR2 SVGIG (reference sequence). V shed 2 bases and J 6 bases; nucleotides not matched to a gene: 7. This CDR3 is 14 amino acids long. This CDR3 is CAWSPAGVSDTQYF. CDR3 DNA sequence: TGTGCCTGGAGTCCAGCGGGAGTTTCGGATACGCAGTATTTT.

The chain carries TRBV5-1 and TRBJ2-7, with D possibly matching TRBD2 (7 bases). CDR3 length: 14 residues. V was pared by 0 bases and J by 5 bases, with 12 bases between. Germline V CDR1 and CDR2: SGHRS, YFSETQ. CDR3 sequence (DNA): TGCGCCAGCAGCTTGGCGGGGGGCCGGGACGAGCAGTACTTC. This gives the protein CASSLAGGRDEQYF.

This clone has only one observation. This chain links TRBV28 with TRBJ2-1; D is perhaps TRBD1 (5 bases). This CDR3 has 11 residues. The germline V gene encodes CDR1 MDHEN and CDR2 SYDVKM. Trimming shortened V by 6 bases and J by 8 bases, and 8 bases separated the two germline ends. DNA for the CDR3: TGTGCCAGCAGCCCAGGGTATGAGCAGTTCTTC. Protein product: CASSPGYEQFF.

The rearrangement joins TRBV2 to TRBJ1-5; weak D call: TRBD1 (5 bases). This CDR3 has 13 amino acids. The V and J ends lost 5 bases and 7 bases respectively, with 12 bases between them. The germline V gene has CDR1 SNHLY and CDR2 FYNNEI. The chain's CDR3 is CASSTSGYQPQHF. In DNA, the CDR3 is TGTGCCAGCAGTACATCAGGGTACCAGCCCCAGCATTTT.

J is TRBJ2-7 and V is TRBV7-2; D is uncertain. The CDR3 runs 12 residues. Germline CDR1 is SGHTA and CDR2 is FQGNSA. V was trimmed by 6 bases and J by 3 bases, leaving 9 bases between them. The CDR3 loop reads CASRSSVYEQYF. The CDR3 bases are TGTGCCAGCAGGTCCTCGGTCTACGAGCAGTACTTC. Complete variable domain (other parts from reference TRBV7-2 and TRBJ2-7): GAGVSQSPSNKVTEKGKDVELRCDPISGHTALYWYRQSLGQGLEFLIYFQGNSAPDKSGLPSDRFSAERTGGSVSTLTIQRTQQEDSAVYLCASRSSVYEQYFGPGTRLTVT.

This clone was counted a few times. V and J are TRBV23-1 and TRBJ1-1; the D is unclear. TRBV23-1 is an open reading frame whose function is uncertain. V was cut by 0 bases and J by 3 bases, with 14 bases left in between. The CDR3 runs to 16 residues. Here the CDR3 DNA reads TGCGCCAGCAGTCAATCCATTCCGGGAAGGGACACTGAAGCTTTCTTT. Translating gives CASSQSIPGRDTEAFF.

The chain has TRBV6-4 and TRBJ1-3, with D perhaps TRBD1 (6 bases). CDR3 length: 15 amino acids. CDR1 and CDR2 (germline): MRHNA, SNTAGT. Trimming shortened V by 6 bases and J by 4 bases, and 16 bases separated the two germline ends. In DNA form, the CDR3 reads TGTGCCAGCAGCACCACAGGGTCTTCCGGAAACACCATATATTTT. It translates to CASSTTGSSGNTIYF.

This clone has just a few counts. This chain uses TRBV10-1 with TRBJ1-1; 7 bases agree with TRBD1. J gave up 4 bases and V 6 bases, and 5 bases lay outside the gene matches. Per germline, CDR1 WNHNN and CDR2 SYGVQD (reference sequence). The CDR3 runs 13 residues. In DNA form, the CDR3 reads TGCGCCAGCAGGAAGGACAGGAGCACTGAAGCTTTCTTT. This sequence encodes CASRKDRSTEAFF.

The sample holds one count of this clone. V and J are TRBV5-4 and TRBJ1-2; tentatively, D is TRBD1 (6 bases). This CDR3 comprises 16 residues. Germline CDR1 and CDR2: SGHNT and YYREEE (reference sequence). V lost 3 bases, J lost 5 bases, and 20 bases lay in between. The CDR3 loop reads CASSSNGGPTVYGYTF. The CDR3 nucleotides are TGTGCCAGCAGCTCCAATGGGGGCCCGACGGTATATGGCTACACCTTC.

The CDR3 loop reads CASSQRGKYNSPLHF. CDR3 nucleotides: TGTGCCAGCAGCCAGCGGGGTAAATATAATTCACCCCTCCACTTT. J is TRBJ1-6 and V is TRBV3-1 (or the pseudogene TRBV3-2); D is uncertain. The CDR3 length is 15 residues. Trimming removed 3 bases from V and 4 bases from J, with 10 bases in between. The V gene's germline CDR1 is LGHDT and CDR2 YNNKEL (reference sequence).

This clone was found once. The genes are TRBV11-2 and TRBJ2-1; TRBD2 matches 10 bases. The CDR3 extends over 17 amino acids. Looked up from germline, CDR1 is SGHAT and CDR2 is FQNNGV. After removal of 5 bases from V and 4 bases from J, the junction contained 11 bases not matched to a gene. CDR3 in amino acids: CASSPEGISGRYNEQFF. For the CDR3, the DNA is TGTGCCAGCAGCCCTGAGGGAATTAGCGGGAGGTACAATGAGCAGTTCTTC.

The V gene is TRBV19, the J gene TRBJ1-2; TRBD1 is a possible D gene (5 bases). V was cut by 7 bases and J by 5 bases, with 23 bases left in between. Germline V gene sequence: CDR1 LNHDA, CDR2 SQIVND (reference sequence). The CDR3 is made up of 16 amino acids. CDR3 in DNA: TGTGCCAGTACCCCCTCTGACAGCCCCTTGGGGTATGGCTACACCTTC. Translating it yields CASTPSDSPLGYGYTF.